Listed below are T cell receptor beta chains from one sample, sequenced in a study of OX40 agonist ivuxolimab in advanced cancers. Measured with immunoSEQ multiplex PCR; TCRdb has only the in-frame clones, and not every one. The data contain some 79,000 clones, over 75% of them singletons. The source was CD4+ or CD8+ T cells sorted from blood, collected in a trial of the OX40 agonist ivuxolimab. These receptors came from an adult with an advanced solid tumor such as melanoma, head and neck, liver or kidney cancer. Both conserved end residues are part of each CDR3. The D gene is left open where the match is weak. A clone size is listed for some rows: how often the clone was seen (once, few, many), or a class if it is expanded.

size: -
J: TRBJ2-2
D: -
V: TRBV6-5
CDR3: CASKGPGTGELFF
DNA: TGTGCCAGCAAGGGTCCAGGCACCGGGGAGCTGTTTTTT

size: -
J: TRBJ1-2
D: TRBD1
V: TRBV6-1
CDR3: CASRGTGMDGYTF
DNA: TGTGCCAGCAGGGGGACAGGGATGGACGGCTACACCTTC

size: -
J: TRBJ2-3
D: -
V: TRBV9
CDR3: CASSVGGHNTDTQYF
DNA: TGTGCCAGCAGCGTAGGAGGGCATAACACAGATACGCAGTATTTT

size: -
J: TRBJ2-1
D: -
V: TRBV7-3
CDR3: CASSPNRAGLNEQFF
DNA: TGTGCCAGCAGCCCTAATCGGGCGGGCCTCAATGAGCAGTTCTTC

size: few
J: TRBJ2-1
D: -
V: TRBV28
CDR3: CASSEGGRGEQFF
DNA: TGTGCCAGCAGTGAAGGAGGTCGAGGCGAGCAGTTCTTC

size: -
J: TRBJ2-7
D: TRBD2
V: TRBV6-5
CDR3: CASSTLAGGNEQYF
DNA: TGTGCCAGCAGCACACTAGCGGGAGGTAACGAGCAGTACTTC

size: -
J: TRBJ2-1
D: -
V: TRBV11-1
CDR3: CASSLERTGNEQFF
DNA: TGTGCCAGCAGCTTAGAACGGACGGGCAATGAGCAGTTCTTC

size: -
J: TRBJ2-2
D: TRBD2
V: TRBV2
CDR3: CASSVSGSRVGELFF
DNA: TGTGCCAGCAGTGTCAGCGGGAGTAGGGTCGGGGAGCTGTTTTTT

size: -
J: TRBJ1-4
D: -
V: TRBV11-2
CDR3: CASSFGQANEKLFF
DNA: TGTGCCAGCAGCTTTGGGCAGGCTAATGAAAAACTGTTTTTT

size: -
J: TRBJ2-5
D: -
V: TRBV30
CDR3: CAWSYGGTQYF
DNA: TGTGCCTGGAGCTACGGCGGGACCCAGTACTTC